This T cell receptor beta chain stems from a study of early T cells in non-severe SARS-CoV-2 infection. Individually, cDNA molecules had unique molecular identifiers attached to them. TCRdb re-called the 5' RACE reads through MiXCR, storing one row per CDR3 protein. The sample includes tens of thousands of distinct CDR3 sequences, about 5% seen only once; the top ten take approximately 6%. Notes on the study in general: Matches to VDJdb favored anti-spike CD8 responses and missed private and CD4 specificities.

This clonotype is termed large. The antigen is undetermined. Germline V gene data show CDR1 as SGHAT and CDR2 as FQNNGV. This CDR3 spans 15 amino acids. V lost 3 bases, J lost 4 bases, and 14 bases lay in between. The sequenced sample was whole blood, obtained at baseline. The V call is TRBV11-2, the J call TRBJ2-3; D tentatively fits TRBD1 or TRBD2 (5 bases each). This TCR was sampled from an adult who was a healthcare worker with PCR-confirmed SARS-CoV-2 infection or an uninfected control (not recorded which). DNA for the CDR3: TGTGCCAGCAGCTTCTGGGGGAGTAGTCCAGATACGCAGTATTTT. It is translated as CASSFWGSSPDTQYF. Together with reference TRBV11-2 and TRBJ2-3, the CDR3 gives the full variable domain: EAGVAQSPRYKIIEKRQSVAFWCNPISGHATLYWYQQILGQGPKLLIQFQNNGVVDDSQLPKDRFSAERLKGVDSTLKIQPAKLEDSAVYLCASSFWGSSPDTQYFGPGTRLTVL.